This T cell receptor beta chain was identified in a study of CD8 T cells in Susac syndrome. Roughly 0.45 to 1 ug RNA was reverse transcribed with random hexamers. TCRdb analysed the immunoSEQ multiplex PCR reads with MiXCR anew, one entry per CDR3 protein. The data hold over 120,000 distinct CDR3 sequences, with roughly 94% observed a single time. The V and J ends lost 6 bases and 8 bases, in that order; junction bases with no gene match: 15. Germline V lookup: CDR1 ENHRY, CDR2 SYGVKD. There are 15 residues in the CDR3. The TCR comes from a human donor with Susac syndrome. The sample taken for sequencing was CD4+ T cells from PBMCs. The V gene is TRBV10-3, the J gene TRBJ1-2, with 7 bases aligning to TRBD1. The CDR3 DNA reads TGTGCCATCAGGACCGGGACACAGACAGGGAAAGGCTACACCTTC. This codes for CAIRTGTQTGKGYTF.